Sequencing of this T cell receptor beta chain was carried out in a study of blood T cell repertoires in COVID-19. Study-level background: From T cells, B-cell-depleted T cells, or PBMCs came the material, which was cDNA or gDNA.

Trimming took 4 bases from V and 11 from J, leaving 9 bases between them. The CDR3 loop spans 11 amino acids. The germline CDR1 and CDR2 sequences are SGHRS and YFSETQ. As processed by the authors: Reference gene primers were amplified, and this amplification served to estimate nucleated cell counts. Some clones are missing from TCRdb's copy, which holds only in-frame ones; the method was immunoSEQ multiplex PCR. That table is the source of V, J and clone size, and D and trimming were worked out from the DNA. This sample yields about 30,000 clones, of which 90% are seen a single time; approximately 8.9% belongs to the top ten.

Material for sequencing was peripheral blood. This TCR derives from a man between 65 and 85 years old with active or convalescent COVID-19. The rearrangement uses TRBV5-1 and TRBJ2-2; D is perhaps TRBD1 (5 bases). The CDR3 region has the DNA TGCGCCAGCAGCCTTCAGGGAGAGCTGTTTTTT. Its protein product is CASSLQGELFF.